These T cell receptor beta chains were read from a single sample in a study of siplizumab effects on memory and regulatory T cells. Measured with immunoSEQ multiplex PCR; TCRdb has only the in-frame clones, and not every one. Of roughly 7,100 clones listed, 35% to 40% were seen once; the top ten hold approximately 15%. What these receptors recognize is not known. Material: CFSE-low (dividing) CD8+ T cells sorted from an allogeneic mixed lymphocyte reaction. These receptors all come from a human donor in good health; the cells came from an allogeneic mixed lymphocyte reaction. CDR3s include the opening cysteine and the closing phenylalanine or tryptophan. Each record gives: D gene, clone size, J gene, V gene, CDR3 protein, CDR3 DNA. D genes are given only for firm matches. Size is omitted from some rows. Given values are once, few, many or a class for expanded clones.

>TRBD2|NA|TRBJ2-1|TRBV6-1
CASSEELLPWTSGRNNEQFF
TGTGCCAGCAGTGAAGAGTTGCTTCCCTGGACTAGCGGGAGGAACAATGAGCAGTTCTTC
>NA|medium-sized|TRBJ2-7|TRBV7-6
CASSPDGYEQYF
TGTGCCAGCAGCCCCGACGGCTACGAGCAGTACTTC
>NA|few|TRBJ2-4|TRBV11-3
CASSLDTGLPLAKNIQYF
TGTGCCAGCAGCTTAGATACGGGCCTTCCCTTAGCCAAAAACATTCAGTACTTC
>NA|NA|TRBJ2-7|TRBV13
CASSLGAGSLYEQYF
TGTGCCAGCAGCTTGGGGGCCGGATCCCTCTACGAGCAGTACTTC
>NA|NA|TRBJ2-1|TRBV7-9
CASSLGLGGNEQFF
TGTGCCAGCAGCTTAGGACTAGGCGGGAATGAGCAGTTCTTC
>NA|medium-sized|TRBJ2-5|TRBV9
CASSLEGAGLQETQYF
TGTGCCAGCAGCCTCGAAGGGGCGGGCCTCCAAGAGACCCAGTACTTC
>NA|medium-sized|TRBJ2-1|TRBV7-5
CVRSLAPKEFF
TGTGTCAGAAGCTTAGCCCCCAAGGAGTTCTTC
>NA|few|TRBJ2-2|TRBV20-1
CSASGLGELFF
TGCAGTGCTAGCGGGTTGGGGGAGCTGTTTTTT
>TRBD2|NA|TRBJ2-1|TRBV5-6
CASSPGTSGEQFF
TGTGCCAGCAGCCCAGGGACTAGCGGTGAGCAGTTCTTC
>NA|medium-sized|TRBJ2-7|TRBV7-6
CASSLTSSYEQYF
TGTGCCAGCAGCTTAACTAGCTCCTACGAGCAGTACTTC
>TRBD1|few|TRBJ1-1|TRBV4-1
CASSRPGTGARDTEAFF
TGCGCCAGCAGCCGTCCCGGGACAGGGGCGAGGGACACTGAAGCTTTCTTT
>TRBD2|NA|TRBJ2-7|TRBV4-1
CASSQVVRREIDEQYF
TGCGCCAGCAGCCAAGTAGTGCGGCGGGAGATCGACGAGCAGTACTTC